Below, 18 T cell receptor beta chains from the same sample are listed, as sequenced in a study of cytomegalovirus exposure and HLA in healthy donors. Produced via immunoSEQ multiplex PCR; TCRdb's table is partial and in-frame only. The table has about 250,000 clones, 87% seen once; the top ten hold 12%. Sequences were obtained from PBMCs. The receptors were gathered from a young man in good health and CMV-seropositive.

This rearrangement joins TRBV6-1 to TRBJ2-1, with 9 bases that match TRBD2. The ends lost 2 bases at V and 9 bases at J; junction bases unmatched: 5. Germline-derived CDR1 and CDR2 are MNHNS and SASEGT. This CDR3 comprises 14 residues. The CDR3 protein is CASSELREGREQFF. CDR3 DNA sequence: TGTGCCAGCAGTGAACTGCGGGAGGGCCGTGAGCAGTTCTTC.

The chain recombines TRBV7-2 with TRBJ1-2; D is uncertain. The CDR3 sequence is 11 residues long. V was shortened by 2 bases and J by 7 bases, with 5 bases between the two germline ends. CDR1 is SGHTA, CDR2 FQGNSA, per germline. The CDR3: CASSLMAGYTF. The CDR3 bases are TGTGCCAGCAGCTTAATGGCTGGCTACACCTTC.

J is TRBJ2-7 and V is TRBV14, with TRBD2 matching 9 bases. Germline CDR1 is SGHDN and CDR2 is FVKESK. J was trimmed by 7 bases and V by 0 bases; bases with no gene match: 7. CDR3 length: 15 residues. The CDR3 DNA reads TGTGCCAGCAGCCAAGAGCTAGCGGGAACTCGGGAGCAGTACTTC. Encoded protein: CASSQELAGTREQYF.

The chain combines TRBV15 with TRBJ1-2; D unclear. The V gene's germline CDR1 is LNHNV and CDR2 YYDKDF (reference sequence). Trimming shortened V by 0 bases and J by 6 bases, and 8 bases separated the two germline ends. The CDR3 is made up of 13 amino acids. The DNA of the CDR3 is TGTGCCACCAGCAGAGATTTCAGCGATGGCTACACCTTC. It is translated as CATSRDFSDGYTF.

The sample holds one count of this clone. J is TRBJ2-5 and V is TRBV9; TRBD1 might be the D (6 bases). From germline, CDR1 is SGDLS and CDR2 YYNGEE. The CDR3 has 14 residues. Trimming pared 1 base from V and 2 bases from J, leaving 9 bases between. The CDR3 DNA is TGTGCCAGCAGCGTACAGGGGACACAAGAGACCCAGTACTTC. It yields the protein CASSVQGTQETQYF.

The J gene is TRBJ2-1, the V gene TRBV7-7, with D possibly matching TRBD2 (6 bases). CDR1 and CDR2 from the germline V gene are SSHAT and FNYEAQ (reference sequence). This CDR3 has 13 residues. Trimming removed 1 base from V and 9 bases from J, with 10 bases in between. CDR3 region: CASSLDGGGEQFF. CDR3 nucleotides: TGTGCCAGCAGCTTAGACGGGGGAGGTGAGCAGTTCTTC.

The gene calls are TRBV6-5 and TRBJ1-1; unclear D gene. The CDR3 runs 14 residues. V was clipped by 4 bases and J by 4 bases, with 13 bases between them. From germline, CDR1 is MNHEY and CDR2 SVGAGI. The chain's CDR3 is CASSLGIMGTEAFF. The CDR3 DNA reads as TGTGCCAGCAGTTTGGGAATTATGGGCACTGAAGCTTTCTTT.

The rearrangement uses TRBV18 and TRBJ1-4, with TRBD1 as a possible D gene (6 bases). There are 12 residues in the CDR3. The V end lost 6 bases, the J end lost 8 bases, and 10 bases lay between the germline ends. Germline V gene data show CDR1 as KGHSH and CDR2 as LQKENI. CDR3 sequence (DNA): TGTGCCAGCTCTCCAGGGGAAGAAAAACTGTTTTTT. Translating it yields CASSPGEEKLFF.

V and J are TRBV10-3 and TRBJ1-1; TRBD1 matches at 8 bases. This CDR3 spans 12 amino acids. V shed 6 bases, J shed 7 bases, and the junction held 4 bases outside the gene matches. Germline lookup yields CDR1 ENHRY and CDR2 SYGVKD. Here the CDR3 reads CAIRDRGFEAFF. The CDR3 DNA follows: TGTGCCATCAGAGACAGGGGCTTTGAAGCTTTCTTT.

The genes are TRBV28 and TRBJ1-5; TRBD1 agrees at 10 bases. Germline-derived CDR1 and CDR2 are MDHEN and SYDVKM. This CDR3 contains 16 residues. V shed 5 bases, J shed 7 bases, and the junction held 11 bases outside the gene matches. The CDR3 region is CASSLISGTGAQPQHF. The CDR3 nucleotides are TGTGCCAGCAGTCTTATCTCCGGGACAGGGGCACAGCCCCAGCATTTT.

This clone was observed once. CDR3 bases: TGTGCCAGCAGCTTACCTGGGACACTCTACACTGAAGCTTTCTTT. Residues: CASSLPGTLYTEAFF. The chain employs TRBV11-2 and TRBJ1-1; a weak D match, TRBD1 (6 bases). Trimming took off 2 bases at V and 3 bases at J, with 13 bases between the two ends. The CDR3 covers 15 residues. CDR1 is SGHAT and CDR2 is FQNNGV in the germline V gene.

Many counts were recorded for this clone. The chain links TRBV2 to TRBJ2-7; the D gene could be TRBD1 or TRBD2 (5 bases each). Deletions cut 6 bases from V and 5 bases from J, with 20 bases between. CDR3 size: 15 residues. CDR1 is SNHLY and CDR2 is FYNNEI in the germline V gene. CDR3: CASSPGTWAFNEQYF. Here the CDR3 DNA reads TGTGCCAGCAGCCCTGGGACGTGGGCCTTCAACGAGCAGTACTTC.

The rearrangement links TRBV6-5 to TRBJ2-5, with TRBD2 matching over 12 bases. The V segment lost 6 bases and the J segment 4 bases; nucleotides outside the gene matches: 6. The germline gives CDR1 MNHEY, CDR2 SVGAGI. The CDR3 runs to 15 residues. The CDR3 nucleotides read TGTGCCAGCAGAAAAGGACTAGCGGGATTAGAGACCCAGTACTTC. It codes for CASRKGLAGLETQYF.

The chain is built from TRBV30 and TRBJ2-2, with 8 bases lining up with TRBD1. V was pared by 3 bases and J by 3 bases, with 3 bases of the junction left unmatched. The germline V gene encodes CDR1 GTSNPN and CDR2 SVGIG (reference sequence). There are 14 residues in the CDR3. The CDR3 DNA is TGTGCCTGGAGGGACAGGGTAGACACCGGGGAGCTGTTTTTT. Its protein is CAWRDRVDTGELFF.

V and J are TRBV4-2 and TRBJ2-3; 16 bases fit TRBD2. CDR1 is LGHNA and CDR2 is YNFKEQ in the germline V gene. Trimming cost V 3 bases and J 0 bases; bases outside gene matches: 3. The CDR3 runs to 18 residues. This chain's CDR3 is CASSQGLAGGPSTDTQYF. CDR3 bases: TGTGCCAGCAGCCAGGGACTAGCGGGAGGGCCTAGCACAGATACGCAGTATTTT.

The J gene is TRBJ1-1, the V gene TRBV29-1; D is ambiguous. Looked up from germline, CDR1 is SQVTM and CDR2 is ANQGSEA. This CDR3 comprises 11 residues. The germline V and J ends were trimmed by 6 bases and 2 bases, with 7 bases remaining between them. The CDR3 DNA is TGCAGCGTCACAACCAACACTGAAGCTTTCTTT. Residues: CSVTTNTEAFF.

The J gene is TRBJ1-2, the V gene TRBV27; no reliable D call. CDR3 length: 13 residues. The V end was cut by 5 bases, the J end by 5 bases, with 12 bases between. The germline V gene encodes CDR1 MNHEY and CDR2 SMNVEV (reference sequence). CDR3 amino acids: CASSGYQGYGYTF. CDR3 coding DNA: TGTGCCAGCAGTGGCTACCAAGGGTATGGCTACACCTTC.

This clone was counted a single time. The CDR3 coding sequence is TGCGCCAGCAGTCCACCAGTGCATGTTCCCGAGCAGTACTTC. This gives the protein CASSPPVHVPEQYF. V gene TRBV4-1 combines with J gene TRBJ2-7; unclear D gene. CDR1 and CDR2 (germline): MGHRA, YSYEKL. The ends were cut back, 6 bases at V and 6 bases at J, with 18 bases in the middle. The CDR3 loop spans 14 amino acids.